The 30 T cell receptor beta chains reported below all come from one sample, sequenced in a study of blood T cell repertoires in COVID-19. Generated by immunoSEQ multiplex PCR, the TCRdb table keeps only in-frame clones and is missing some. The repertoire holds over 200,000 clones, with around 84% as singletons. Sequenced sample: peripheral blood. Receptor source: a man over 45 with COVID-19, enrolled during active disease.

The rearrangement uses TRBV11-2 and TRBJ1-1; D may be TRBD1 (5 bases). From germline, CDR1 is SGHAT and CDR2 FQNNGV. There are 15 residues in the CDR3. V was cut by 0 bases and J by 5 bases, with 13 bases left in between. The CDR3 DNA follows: TGTGCCAGCAGCTTAGATCAAAGGGGTTATACTGAAGCTTTCTTT. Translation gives CASSLDQRGYTEAFF.

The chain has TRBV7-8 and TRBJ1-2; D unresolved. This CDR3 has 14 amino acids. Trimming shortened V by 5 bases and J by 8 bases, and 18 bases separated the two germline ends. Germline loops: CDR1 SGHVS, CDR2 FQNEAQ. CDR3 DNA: TGTGCCAGCAGCCCGAGCTCCGCGGTTGGCGGCTACACCTTC. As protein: CASSPSSAVGGYTF.

The CDR3 region is CASNRDRASGANVLTF. CDR3 DNA: TGTGCCAGCAACAGGGACAGGGCCTCTGGGGCCAACGTCCTGACTTTC. The V and J genes are TRBV2 and TRBJ2-6; 9 bases match TRBD1. With 7 bases clipped from V and 0 bases from J, the junction kept 4 bases outside the gene matches. This CDR3 contains 16 residues. In germline, CDR1 is SNHLY, CDR2 FYNNEI.

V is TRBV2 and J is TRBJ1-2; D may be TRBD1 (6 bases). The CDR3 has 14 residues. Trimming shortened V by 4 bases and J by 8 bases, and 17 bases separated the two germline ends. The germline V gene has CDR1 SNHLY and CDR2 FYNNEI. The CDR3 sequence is CASSVLRLDRGYTF. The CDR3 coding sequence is TGTGCCAGCAGTGTTCTGCGGCTCGACAGGGGCTACACCTTC.

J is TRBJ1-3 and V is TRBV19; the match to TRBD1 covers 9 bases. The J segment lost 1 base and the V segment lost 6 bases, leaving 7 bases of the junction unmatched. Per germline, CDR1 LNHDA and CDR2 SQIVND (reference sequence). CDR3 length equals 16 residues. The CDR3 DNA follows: TGTGCCAGTAGACCCCCGGGACAGGGATCTGGAAACACCATATATTTT. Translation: CASRPPGQGSGNTIYF.

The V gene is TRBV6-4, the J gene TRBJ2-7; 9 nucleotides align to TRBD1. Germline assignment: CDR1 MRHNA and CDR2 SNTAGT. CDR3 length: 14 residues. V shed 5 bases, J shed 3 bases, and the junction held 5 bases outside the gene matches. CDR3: CASSPTGGNYEQYF. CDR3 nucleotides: TGTGCCAGCAGTCCGACAGGGGGTAACTACGAGCAGTACTTC.

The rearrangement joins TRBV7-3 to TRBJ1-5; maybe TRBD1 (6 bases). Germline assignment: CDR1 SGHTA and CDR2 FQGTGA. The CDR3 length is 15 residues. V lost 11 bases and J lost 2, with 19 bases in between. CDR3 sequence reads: CAARSGGACNQPQHF. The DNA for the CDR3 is TGTGCCGCCCGATCGGGGGGGGCTTGCAATCAGCCCCAGCATTTT.

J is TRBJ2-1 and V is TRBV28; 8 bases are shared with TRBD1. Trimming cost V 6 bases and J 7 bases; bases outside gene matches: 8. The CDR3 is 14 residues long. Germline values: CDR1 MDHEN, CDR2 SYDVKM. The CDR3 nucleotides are TGTGCCAGCAGCAGGACAGGGTTCGGGAATGAGCAGTTCTTC. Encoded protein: CASSRTGFGNEQFF.

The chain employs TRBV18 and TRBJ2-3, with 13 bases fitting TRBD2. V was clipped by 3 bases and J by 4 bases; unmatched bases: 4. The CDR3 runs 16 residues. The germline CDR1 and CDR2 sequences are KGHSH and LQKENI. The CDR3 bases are TGTGCCAGCTCACCCAGGACTAGCGGGGGAGCAGATACGCAGTATTTT. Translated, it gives CASSPRTSGGADTQYF.

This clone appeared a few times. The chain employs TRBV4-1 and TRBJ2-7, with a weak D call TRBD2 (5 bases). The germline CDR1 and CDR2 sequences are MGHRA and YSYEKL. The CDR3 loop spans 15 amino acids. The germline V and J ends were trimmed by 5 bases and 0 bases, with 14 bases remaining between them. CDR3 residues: CASSDGKGGSYEQYF. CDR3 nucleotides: TGCGCCAGCAGCGATGGCAAAGGAGGCTCCTACGAGCAGTACTTC.

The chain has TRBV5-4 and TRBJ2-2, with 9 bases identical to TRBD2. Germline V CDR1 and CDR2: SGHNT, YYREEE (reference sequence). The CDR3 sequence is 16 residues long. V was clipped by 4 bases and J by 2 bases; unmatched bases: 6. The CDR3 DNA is TGTGCCAGCAGCGTCGGCGGGGGGGCCAACACCGGGGAGCTGTTTTTT. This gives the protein CASSVGGGANTGELFF.

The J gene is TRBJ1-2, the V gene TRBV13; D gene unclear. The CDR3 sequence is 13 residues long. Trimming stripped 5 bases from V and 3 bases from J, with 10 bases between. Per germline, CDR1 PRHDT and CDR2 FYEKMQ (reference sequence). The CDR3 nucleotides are TGTGCCAGCAGCACCGGCCTAGACTATGGCTACACCTTC. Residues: CASSTGLDYGYTF.

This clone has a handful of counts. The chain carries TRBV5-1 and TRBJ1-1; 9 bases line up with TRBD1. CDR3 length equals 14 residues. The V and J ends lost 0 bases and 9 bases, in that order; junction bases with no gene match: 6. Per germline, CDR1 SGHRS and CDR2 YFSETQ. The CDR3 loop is CASSLARTGVQAFF. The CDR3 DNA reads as TGCGCCAGCAGCTTGGCCCGGACAGGGGTTCAAGCTTTCTTT.

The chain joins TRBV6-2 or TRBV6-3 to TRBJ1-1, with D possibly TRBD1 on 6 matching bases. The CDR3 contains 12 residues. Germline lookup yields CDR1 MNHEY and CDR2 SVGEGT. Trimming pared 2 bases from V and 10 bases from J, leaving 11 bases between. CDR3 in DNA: TGTGCCAGCAGTTACGAAGGGGGTAGAGCTTTCTTT. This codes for CASSYEGGRAFF.

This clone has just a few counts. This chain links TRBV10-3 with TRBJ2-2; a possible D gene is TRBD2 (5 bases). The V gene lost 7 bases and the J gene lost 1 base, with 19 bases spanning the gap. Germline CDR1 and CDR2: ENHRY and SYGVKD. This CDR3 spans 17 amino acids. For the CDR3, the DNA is TGTGCCATCACCCGGGGTTCGGACCAGTGGAACACCGGGGAGCTGTTTTTT. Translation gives CAITRGSDQWNTGELFF.

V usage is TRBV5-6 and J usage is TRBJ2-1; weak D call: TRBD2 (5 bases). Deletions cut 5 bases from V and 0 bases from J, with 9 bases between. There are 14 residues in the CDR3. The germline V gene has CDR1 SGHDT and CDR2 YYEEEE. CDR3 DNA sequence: TGTGCCAGCAGAAGGGAGACCTCCTACAATGAGCAGTTCTTC. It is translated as CASRRETSYNEQFF. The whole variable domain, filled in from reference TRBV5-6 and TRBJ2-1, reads DAGVTQSPTHLIKTRGQQVTLRCSPKSGHDTVSWYQQALGQGPQFIFQYYEEEERQRGNFPDRFSGHQFPNYSSELNVNALLLGDSALYLCASRRETSYNEQFFGPGTRLTVL.

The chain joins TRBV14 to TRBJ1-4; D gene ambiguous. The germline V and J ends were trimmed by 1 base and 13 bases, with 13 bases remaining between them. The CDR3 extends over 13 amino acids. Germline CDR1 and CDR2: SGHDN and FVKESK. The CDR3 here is CASSQVMWRLLFF. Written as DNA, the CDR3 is TGTGCCAGCAGCCAAGTTATGTGGAGATTACTGTTTTTT. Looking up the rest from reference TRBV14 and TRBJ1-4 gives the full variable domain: EAGVTQFPSHSVIEKGQTVTLRCDPISGHDNLYWYRRVMGKEIKFLLHFVKESKQDESGMPNNRFLAERTGGTYSTLKVQPAELEDSGVYFCASSQVMWRLLFFGSGTQLSVL.

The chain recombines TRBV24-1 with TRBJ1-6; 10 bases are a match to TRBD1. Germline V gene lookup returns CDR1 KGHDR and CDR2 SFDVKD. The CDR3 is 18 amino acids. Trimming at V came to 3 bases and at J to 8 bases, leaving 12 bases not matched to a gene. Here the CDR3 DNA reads TGTGCCACCAGTGATCGAGGACAGGGGGTGATCATAGATTCACCCCTCCACTTT. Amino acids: CATSDRGQGVIIDSPLHF.

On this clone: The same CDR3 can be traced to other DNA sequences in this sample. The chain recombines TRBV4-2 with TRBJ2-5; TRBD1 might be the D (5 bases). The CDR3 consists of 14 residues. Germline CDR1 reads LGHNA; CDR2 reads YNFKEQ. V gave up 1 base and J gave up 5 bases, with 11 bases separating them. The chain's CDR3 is CASSQVLAGETQYF. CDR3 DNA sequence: TGTGCCAGCAGCCAAGTATTGGCAGGGGAGACCCAGTACTTC.

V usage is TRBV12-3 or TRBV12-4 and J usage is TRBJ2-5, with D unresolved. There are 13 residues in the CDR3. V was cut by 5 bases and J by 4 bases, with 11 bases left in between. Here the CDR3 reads CASSPQVGETQYF. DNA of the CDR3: TGTGCCAGCAGTCCTCAGGTGGGAGAGACCCAGTACTTC.

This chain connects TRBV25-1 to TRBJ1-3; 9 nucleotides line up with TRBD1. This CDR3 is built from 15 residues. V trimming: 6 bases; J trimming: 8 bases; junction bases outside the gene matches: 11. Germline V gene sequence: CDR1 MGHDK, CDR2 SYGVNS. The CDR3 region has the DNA TGTGCCAGCAGCACAGGGGGCGCCTTCGTGGACACCATATATTTT. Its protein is CASSTGGAFVDTIYF.

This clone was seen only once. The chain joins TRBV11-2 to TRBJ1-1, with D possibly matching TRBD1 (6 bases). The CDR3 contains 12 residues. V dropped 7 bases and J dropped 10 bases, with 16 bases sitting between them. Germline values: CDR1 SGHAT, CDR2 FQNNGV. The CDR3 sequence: CASTQGSQGAFF. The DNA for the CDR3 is TGTGCCAGCACCCAAGGTTCACAGGGAGCTTTCTTT.

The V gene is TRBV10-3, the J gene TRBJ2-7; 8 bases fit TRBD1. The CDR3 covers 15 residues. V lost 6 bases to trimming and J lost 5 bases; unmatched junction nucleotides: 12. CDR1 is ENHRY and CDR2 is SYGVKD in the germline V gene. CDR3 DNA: TGTGCCATCAGCGTAGAAATGGACAGGGTAAACGAGCAGTACTTC. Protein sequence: CAISVEMDRVNEQYF.

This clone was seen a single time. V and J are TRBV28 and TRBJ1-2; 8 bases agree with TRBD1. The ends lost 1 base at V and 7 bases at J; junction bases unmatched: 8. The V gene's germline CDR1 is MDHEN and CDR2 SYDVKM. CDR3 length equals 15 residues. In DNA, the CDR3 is TGTGCCAGCAGTTTATTCGCCGGGACAGGAACTGGCTACACCTTC. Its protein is CASSLFAGTGTGYTF.

The CDR3 bases are TGTGCCAGCAGCTTCACAGGTGAAGCTTTCTTT. Protein: CASSFTGEAFF. The rearrangement links TRBV3-1 (or the pseudogene TRBV3-2) to TRBJ1-1; D is possibly TRBD1 (5 bases). The germline gives CDR1 LGHDT, CDR2 YNNKEL (reference sequence). The CDR3 is 11 residues long. Between the trimmed V and J ends, which lost 5 bases and 7 bases, there was a span of 8 bases.

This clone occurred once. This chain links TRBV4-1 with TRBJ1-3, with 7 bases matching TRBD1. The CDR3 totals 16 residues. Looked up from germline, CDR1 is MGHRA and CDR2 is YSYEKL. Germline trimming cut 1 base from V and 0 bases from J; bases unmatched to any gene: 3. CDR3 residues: CASSQGTGASGNTIYF. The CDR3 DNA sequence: TGCGCCAGCAGCCAAGGGACAGGAGCCTCTGGAAACACCATATATTTT.

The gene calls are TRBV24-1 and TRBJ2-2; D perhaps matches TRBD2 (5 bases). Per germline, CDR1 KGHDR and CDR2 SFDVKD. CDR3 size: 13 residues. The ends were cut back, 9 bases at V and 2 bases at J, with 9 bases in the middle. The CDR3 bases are TGTGCCACCGGTGGGAGAAACACCGGGGAGCTGTTTTTT. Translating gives CATGGRNTGELFF.

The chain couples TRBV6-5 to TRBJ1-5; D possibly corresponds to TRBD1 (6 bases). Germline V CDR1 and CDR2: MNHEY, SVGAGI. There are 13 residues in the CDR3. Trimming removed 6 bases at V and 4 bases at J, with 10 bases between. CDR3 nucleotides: TGTGCCAGCAGGGGACACCTTAATCAGCCCCAGCATTTT. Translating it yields CASRGHLNQPQHF.

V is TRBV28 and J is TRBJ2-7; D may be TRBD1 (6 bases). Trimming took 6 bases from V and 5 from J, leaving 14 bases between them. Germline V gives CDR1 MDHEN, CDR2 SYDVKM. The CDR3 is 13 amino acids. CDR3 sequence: CASRQGGTHEQYF. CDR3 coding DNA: TGTGCCAGCAGACAAGGGGGTACCCACGAGCAGTACTTC.

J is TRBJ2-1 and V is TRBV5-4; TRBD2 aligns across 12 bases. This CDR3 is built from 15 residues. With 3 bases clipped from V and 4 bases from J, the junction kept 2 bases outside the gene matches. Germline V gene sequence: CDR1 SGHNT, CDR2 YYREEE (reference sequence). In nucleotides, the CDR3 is TGTGCCAGCAGCTCTAGCGGGGGGGCATACAATGAGCAGTTCTTC. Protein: CASSSSGGAYNEQFF.